The entry that follows covers one TCR beta chain sequence. Its target is unknown. These data originate in a study of T cell responses to AZD1222 COVID-19 vaccine. Study overall: Pooling was applied to second doses at about 4 or about 12 weeks.

TCRdb's copy holds only in-frame clones and misses some; the assay was immunoSEQ multiplex PCR. The table has more than 100,000 clones, roughly 90% seen once. Study conclusions and caveats: Baseline antibody screening turned up just six or seven seropositive AZD1222 recipients. Donors were mostly white British, more females; clonal diversity possibly underestimated. Repertoire samples came only from after the peak T cell response.

The germline V gene encodes CDR1 LNHDA and CDR2 SQIVND (reference sequence). The CDR3 length is 13 residues. V gave up 5 bases and J gave up 7 bases, with 13 bases separating them. The chain has TRBV19 and TRBJ2-3; D possibly corresponds to TRBD2 (5 bases). Source: peripheral blood, taken on day 0 of AZD1222 vaccination. This clonotype was sampled from an adult in good health. CDR3 in amino acids: CASSFEPGNTQYF. The CDR3 coding sequence is TGTGCCAGTAGTTTTGAACCGGGGAATACGCAGTATTTT.